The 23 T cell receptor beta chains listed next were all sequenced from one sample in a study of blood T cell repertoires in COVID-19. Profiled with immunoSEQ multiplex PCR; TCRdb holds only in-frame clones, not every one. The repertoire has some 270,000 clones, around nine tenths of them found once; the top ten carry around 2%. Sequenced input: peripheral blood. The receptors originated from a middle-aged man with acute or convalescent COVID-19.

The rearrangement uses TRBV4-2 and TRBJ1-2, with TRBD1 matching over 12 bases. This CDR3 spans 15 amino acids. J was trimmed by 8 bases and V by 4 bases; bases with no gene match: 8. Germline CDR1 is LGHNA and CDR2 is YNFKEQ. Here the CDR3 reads CASSPPGQGAFGYTF. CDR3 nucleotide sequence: TGTGCCAGCAGCCCCCCGGGACAGGGGGCATTCGGCTACACCTTC.

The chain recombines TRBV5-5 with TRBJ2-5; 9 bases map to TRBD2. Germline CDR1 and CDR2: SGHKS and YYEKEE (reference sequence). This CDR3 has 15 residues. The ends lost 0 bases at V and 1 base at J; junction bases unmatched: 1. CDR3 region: CASSLGGGAQETQYF. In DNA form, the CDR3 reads TGTGCCAGCAGCTTGGGCGGGGGGGCCCAAGAGACCCAGTACTTC.

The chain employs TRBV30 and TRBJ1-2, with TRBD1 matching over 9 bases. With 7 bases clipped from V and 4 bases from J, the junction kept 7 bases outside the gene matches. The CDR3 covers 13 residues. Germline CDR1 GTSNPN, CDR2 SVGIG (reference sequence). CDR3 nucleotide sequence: TGTGCCTTCTTCCGGGACAGGGTCTATGGCTACACCTTC. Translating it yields CAFFRDRVYGYTF.

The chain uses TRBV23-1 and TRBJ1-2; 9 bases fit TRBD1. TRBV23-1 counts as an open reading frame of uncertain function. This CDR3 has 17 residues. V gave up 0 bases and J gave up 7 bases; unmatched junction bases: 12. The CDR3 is CASSQSNRTGEKSGYTF. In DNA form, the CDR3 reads TGCGCCAGCAGTCAATCGAACCGGACAGGGGAAAAGAGTGGCTACACCTTC.

CDR3 amino acids: CASSPSDRGTIDTQYF. The CDR3 DNA reads as TGTGCCAGCAGCCCCTCGGACAGGGGGACGATAGATACGCAGTATTTT. V is TRBV11-3 and J is TRBJ2-3; 10 nucleotides agree with TRBD1. The CDR3 totals 16 residues. Trimming took 5 bases from V and 5 from J; bases not matched to a gene: 10. Germline V lookup: CDR1 SGHNT, CDR2 YENEEA. The full variable domain, completed using reference TRBV11-3 and TRBJ2-3, is EAGVVQSPRYKIIEKKQPVAFWCNPISGHNTLYWYLQNLGQGPELLIRYENEEAVDDSQLPKDRFSAERLKGVDSTLKIQPAELGDSAVYLCASSPSDRGTIDTQYFGPGTRLTVL.

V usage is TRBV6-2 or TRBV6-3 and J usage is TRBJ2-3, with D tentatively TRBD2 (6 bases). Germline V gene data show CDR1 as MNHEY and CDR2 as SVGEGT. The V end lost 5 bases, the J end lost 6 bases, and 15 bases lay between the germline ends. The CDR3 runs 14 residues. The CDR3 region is CASSTGLRADTQYF. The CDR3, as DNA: TGTGCCAGCAGTACGGGACTCCGGGCGGATACGCAGTATTTT.

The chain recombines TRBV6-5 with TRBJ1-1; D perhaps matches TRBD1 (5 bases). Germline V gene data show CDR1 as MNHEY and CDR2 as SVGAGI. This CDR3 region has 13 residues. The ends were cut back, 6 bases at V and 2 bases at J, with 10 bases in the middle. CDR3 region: CASRQQGNTEAFF. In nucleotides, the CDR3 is TGTGCCAGCAGACAGCAGGGCAACACTGAAGCTTTCTTT.

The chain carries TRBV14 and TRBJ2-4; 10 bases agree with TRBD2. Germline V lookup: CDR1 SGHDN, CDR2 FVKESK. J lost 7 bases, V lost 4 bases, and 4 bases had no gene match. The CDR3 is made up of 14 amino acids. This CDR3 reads CASSPAGGWNIQYF. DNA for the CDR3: TGTGCCAGCAGCCCAGCGGGGGGGTGGAACATTCAGTACTTC.

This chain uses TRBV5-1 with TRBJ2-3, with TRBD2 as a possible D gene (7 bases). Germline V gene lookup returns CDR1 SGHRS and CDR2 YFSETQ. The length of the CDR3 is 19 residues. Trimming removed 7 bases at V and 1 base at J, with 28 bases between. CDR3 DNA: TGCGCCAGCGCGGGGGCAAAGGGATCGGGCTGGGATCGCACAGATACGCAGTATTTT. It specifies CASAGAKGSGWDRTDTQYF.

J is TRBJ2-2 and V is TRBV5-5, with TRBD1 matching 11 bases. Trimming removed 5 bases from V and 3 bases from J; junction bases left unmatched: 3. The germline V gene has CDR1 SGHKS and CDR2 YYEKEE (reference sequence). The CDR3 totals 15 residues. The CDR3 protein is CASRWDRGYTGELFF. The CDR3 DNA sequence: TGTGCCAGCAGGTGGGACAGGGGGTACACCGGGGAGCTGTTTTTT.

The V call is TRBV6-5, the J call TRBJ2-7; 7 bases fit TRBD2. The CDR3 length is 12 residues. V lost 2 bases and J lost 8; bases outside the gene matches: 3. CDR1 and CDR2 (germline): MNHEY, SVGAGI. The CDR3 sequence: CASSYGGDKQYF. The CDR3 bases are TGTGCCAGCAGTTACGGGGGGGATAAGCAGTACTTC.

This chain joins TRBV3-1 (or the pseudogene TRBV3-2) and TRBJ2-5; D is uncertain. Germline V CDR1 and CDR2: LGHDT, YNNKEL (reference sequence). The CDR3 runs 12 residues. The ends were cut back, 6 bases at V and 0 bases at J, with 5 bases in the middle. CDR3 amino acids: CASSAYQETQYF. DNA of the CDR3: TGTGCCAGCAGTGCGTACCAAGAGACCCAGTACTTC.

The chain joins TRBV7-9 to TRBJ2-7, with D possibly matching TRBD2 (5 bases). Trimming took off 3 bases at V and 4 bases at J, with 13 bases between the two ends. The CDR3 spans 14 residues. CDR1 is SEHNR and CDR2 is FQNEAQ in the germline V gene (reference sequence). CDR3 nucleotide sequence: TGTGCCAGCAGCTTGGGCGGGCATACTTACGAGCAGTACTTC. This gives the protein CASSLGGHTYEQYF.

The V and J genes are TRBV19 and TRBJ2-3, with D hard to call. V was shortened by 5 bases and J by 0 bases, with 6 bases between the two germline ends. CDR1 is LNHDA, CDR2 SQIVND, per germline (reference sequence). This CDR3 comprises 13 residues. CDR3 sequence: CASSHISTDTQYF. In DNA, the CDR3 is TGTGCCAGTAGTCACATTAGCACAGATACGCAGTATTTT.

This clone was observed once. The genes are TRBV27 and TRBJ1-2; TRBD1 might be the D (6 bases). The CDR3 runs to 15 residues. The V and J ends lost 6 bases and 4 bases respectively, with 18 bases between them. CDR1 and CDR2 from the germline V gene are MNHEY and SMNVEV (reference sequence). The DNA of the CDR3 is TGTGCCAGCAGGAAGGCGGGGGCGGAGGGCTATGGCTACACCTTC. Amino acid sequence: CASRKAGAEGYGYTF.

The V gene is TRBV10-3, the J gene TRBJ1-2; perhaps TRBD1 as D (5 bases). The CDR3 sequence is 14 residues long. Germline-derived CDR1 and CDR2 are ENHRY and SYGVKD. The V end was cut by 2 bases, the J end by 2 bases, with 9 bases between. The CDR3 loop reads CAISERDSNYGYTF. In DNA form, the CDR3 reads TGTGCCATCAGTGAGAGAGACAGCAACTATGGCTACACCTTC.

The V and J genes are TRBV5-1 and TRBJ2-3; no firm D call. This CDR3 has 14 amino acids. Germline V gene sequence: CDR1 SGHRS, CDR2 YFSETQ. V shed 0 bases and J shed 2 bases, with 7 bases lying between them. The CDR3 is CASSLASLTDTQYF. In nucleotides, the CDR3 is TGCGCCAGCAGCTTGGCTTCTCTCACAGATACGCAGTATTTT.

The CDR3 DNA is TGTGCCAGCAGCCCCGGGACACCTAATGAAAAACTGTTTTTT. Translation: CASSPGTPNEKLFF. The rearrangement uses TRBV11-2 and TRBJ1-4; D may be TRBD1 (6 bases). Trimming stripped 5 bases from V and 3 bases from J, with 10 bases between. The CDR3 has 14 residues. The V gene's germline CDR1 is SGHAT and CDR2 FQNNGV. Complete variable domain (other parts from reference TRBV11-2 and TRBJ1-4): EAGVAQSPRYKIIEKRQSVAFWCNPISGHATLYWYQQILGQGPKLLIQFQNNGVVDDSQLPKDRFSAERLKGVDSTLKIQPAKLEDSAVYLCASSPGTPNEKLFFGSGTQLSVL.

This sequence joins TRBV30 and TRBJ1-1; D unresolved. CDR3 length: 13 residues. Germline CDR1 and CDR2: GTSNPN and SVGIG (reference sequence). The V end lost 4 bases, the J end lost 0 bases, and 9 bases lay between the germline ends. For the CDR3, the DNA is TGTGCCTGGACGGCAGGCATGAACACTGAAGCTTTCTTT. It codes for CAWTAGMNTEAFF. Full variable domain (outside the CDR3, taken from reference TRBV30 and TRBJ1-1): SQTIHQWPATLVQPVGSPLSLECTVEGTSNPNLYWYRQAAGRGLQLLFYSVGIGQISSEVPQNLSASRPQDRQFILSSKKLLLSDSGFYLCAWTAGMNTEAFFGQGTRLTVV.

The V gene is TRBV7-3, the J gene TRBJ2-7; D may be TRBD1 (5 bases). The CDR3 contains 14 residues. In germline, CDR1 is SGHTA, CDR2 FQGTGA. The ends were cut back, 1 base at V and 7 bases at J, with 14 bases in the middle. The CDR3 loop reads CASSLRGRVSEQYF. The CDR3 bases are TGTGCCAGCAGCTTAAGGGGCCGCGTGTCGGAGCAGTACTTC. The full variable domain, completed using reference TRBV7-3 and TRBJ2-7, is GAGVSQTPSNKVTEKGKYVELRCDPISGHTALYWYRQSLGQGPEFLIYFQGTGAADDSGLPNDRFFAVRPEGSVSTLKIQRTERGDSAVYLCASSLRGRVSEQYFGPGTRLTVT.

CDR3 region: CASTDRGILYGYTF. CDR3 DNA sequence: TGTGCCAGTACGGACAGGGGTATTCTCTATGGCTACACCTTC. The chain uses TRBV2 and TRBJ1-2, with TRBD1 identical over 9 bases. V shed 9 bases and J 4 bases; nucleotides not matched to a gene: 9. CDR3 length: 14 residues. Germline V lookup: CDR1 SNHLY, CDR2 FYNNEI.

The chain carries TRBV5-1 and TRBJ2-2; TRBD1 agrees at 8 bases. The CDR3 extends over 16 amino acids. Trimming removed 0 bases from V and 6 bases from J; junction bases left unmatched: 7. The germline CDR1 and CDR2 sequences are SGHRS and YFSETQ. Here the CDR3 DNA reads TGCGCCAGCAGCTTGGATCCCCAGGGGGCGCCCGGGGAGCTGTTTTTT. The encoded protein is CASSLDPQGAPGELFF.

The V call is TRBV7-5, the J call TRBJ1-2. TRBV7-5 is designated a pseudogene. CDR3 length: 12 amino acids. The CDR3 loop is CARSGGGNGYTF. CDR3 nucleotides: TGTGCCAGAAGCGGGGGAGGGAATGGCTACACCTTC.